Presented here are 18 T cell receptor beta chains from one specimen sequenced in a study of beta chain features in type 1 diabetes. All of the isolated RNA was reverse transcribed, so expressed TCRB transcripts were sequenced. Measured with immunoSEQ multiplex PCR; TCRdb has only the in-frame clones, and not every one. The sample has around 350,000 clones; roughly 12% are singletons. Sample: naive CD4+ T cells from blood. These receptors all come from a young man in good health.

This clone was counted a few times. The rearrangement joins TRBV4-2 to TRBJ1-1, with 7 bases lining up with TRBD1. The V gene's germline CDR1 is LGHNA and CDR2 YNFKEQ. This CDR3 has 18 residues. The junction had 14 bases not matched to a gene; V was cut back by 4 bases and J by 0 bases. DNA of the CDR3: TGTGCCAGCAGCCCTTATACGGGACCGGGACAGCTGAACACTGAAGCTTTCTTT. Translation gives CASSPYTGPGQLNTEAFF.

This clone was detected a few times. This sequence joins TRBV7-9 and TRBJ2-7, with TRBD2 as a possible D gene (6 bases). Trimming removed 1 base at V and 6 bases at J, with 13 bases between. Germline CDR1 SEHNR, CDR2 FQNEAQ (reference sequence). The CDR3 has 14 amino acids. CDR3 nucleotides: TGTGCCAGCAGCTTAGTGGGGGGTTTGGTCGAGCAGTACTTC. Translating gives CASSLVGGLVEQYF. Full variable domain (outside the CDR3, taken from reference TRBV7-9 and TRBJ2-7): DTGVSQNPRHKITKRGQNVTFRCDPISEHNRLYWYRQTLGQGPEFLTYFQNEAQLEKSRLLSDRFSAERPKGSFSTLEIQRTEQGDSAMYLCASSLVGGLVEQYFGPGTRLTVT.

This sequence joins TRBV6-1 and TRBJ1-4; D uncertain. Germline V gene data show CDR1 as MNHNS and CDR2 as SASEGT. V dropped 2 bases and J dropped 8 bases, with 15 bases sitting between them. This CDR3 is 15 amino acids long. CDR3: CASSESTGLREKLFF. Here the CDR3 DNA reads TGTGCCAGCAGTGAAAGTACGGGGTTACGGGAAAAACTGTTTTTT.

This clone was observed a few times. V and J are TRBV18 and TRBJ1-2; weak D call: TRBD1 (6 bases). CDR1 is KGHSH and CDR2 is LQKENI in the germline V gene. The CDR3 length is 16 residues. V was shortened by 0 bases and J by 10 bases, with 21 bases between the two germline ends. CDR3 sequence (DNA): TGTGCCAGCTCACCACCCGCCGTAACAGGGATTGGATTCTACACCTTC. Translated: CASSPPAVTGIGFYTF.

This chain uses TRBV15 with TRBJ2-1, with 9 bases identical to TRBD1. This CDR3 is built from 15 residues. V lost 2 bases, J lost 6 bases, and 5 bases stayed unmatched. CDR1 and CDR2 from the germline V gene are LNHNV and YYDKDF (reference sequence). CDR3 region: CATSRRDRDFNEQFF. The DNA for the CDR3 is TGTGCCACCAGCAGAAGGGACAGGGATTTCAATGAGCAGTTCTTC.

This clone was counted a few times. The genes are TRBV2 and TRBJ2-2, with D perhaps TRBD1 (6 bases). V was clipped by 8 bases and J by 8 bases, with 12 bases between them. Germline CDR1 is SNHLY and CDR2 is FYNNEI. This CDR3 spans 12 amino acids. The CDR3 protein is CASLYRVGELFF. For the CDR3, the DNA is TGTGCCAGCTTATACAGGGTAGGGGAGCTGTTTTTT. Combining the CDR3 with reference TRBV2 and TRBJ2-2 gives the whole variable domain EPEVTQTPSHQVTQMGQEVILRCVPISNHLYFYWYRQILGQKVEFLVSFYNNEISEKSEIFDDQFSVERPDGSNFTLKIRSTKLEDSAMYFCASLYRVGELFFGEGSRLTVL.

The rearrangement links TRBV5-4 to TRBJ2-7, with TRBD1 matching 11 bases. Germline-derived CDR1 and CDR2 are SGHNT and YYREEE (reference sequence). Trimming took 4 bases from V and 3 from J; bases not matched to a gene: 9. This CDR3 has 16 amino acids. CDR3 sequence: CASSAPGDRGNYEQYF. CDR3 DNA: TGTGCCAGCAGCGCCCCGGGGGACAGGGGGAACTACGAGCAGTACTTC.

The CDR3 here is CASSPLVGTYNEQFF. The CDR3 bases are TGTGCCAGCAGCCCGCTGGTGGGCACCTACAATGAGCAGTTCTTC. This chain joins TRBV7-2 and TRBJ2-1; D unresolved. Trimming left V 5 bases short and J 2 bases short, with 13 bases between. CDR3 length: 15 residues. Germline CDR1 reads SGHTA; CDR2 reads FQGNSA.

This clone was recorded a few times. This sequence joins TRBV21-1 and TRBJ1-2. TRBV21-1 is noted as a pseudogene. The CDR3 is 14 residues long. CDR3 nucleotides: TGTGCCAGCAGCAAGTCGCGGCTTAGCTATGGCTACACCTTC. Protein sequence: CASSKSRLSYGYTF.

The chain is built from TRBV4-1 and TRBJ1-1; 10 positions agree with TRBD1. Germline assignment: CDR1 MGHRA and CDR2 YSYEKL. J lost 5 bases, V lost 3 bases, and 12 bases had no gene match. This CDR3 contains 17 residues. CDR3 residues: CASSQAGTGVLGTEAFF. In nucleotides, the CDR3 is TGCGCCAGCAGCCAGGCCGGGACAGGGGTGCTGGGAACTGAAGCTTTCTTT.

This clone was recorded once. CDR3 residues: CASSPPSGRYYGYTF. The CDR3 nucleotides read TGTGCCAGCTCACCACCGTCAGGGCGCTACTATGGCTACACCTTC. The V call is TRBV18, the J call TRBJ1-2; possibly TRBD1 for D (5 bases). V lost 0 bases, J lost 3 bases, and 11 bases lay in between. Germline CDR1 KGHSH, CDR2 LQKENI. The CDR3 is made up of 15 amino acids. Full variable domain (missing parts from reference TRBV18 and TRBJ1-2): NAGVMQNPRHLVRRRGQEARLRCSPMKGHSHVYWYRQLPEEGLKFMVYLQKENIIDESGMPKERFSAEFPKEGPSILRIQQVVRGDSAAYFCASSPPSGRYYGYTFGSGTRLTVV.

The sample holds a few counts of this clone. V and J are TRBV7-3 and TRBJ2-5, with no clear D. Between the trimmed V and J ends, which lost 3 bases and 4 bases, there was a span of 6 bases. The germline V gene encodes CDR1 SGHTA and CDR2 FQGTGA. This CDR3 is built from 12 residues. CDR3 in DNA: TGTGCCAGCAGCTTCCCCGGAGAGACCCAGTACTTC. This translates into CASSFPGETQYF.

The chain recombines TRBV4-1 with TRBJ2-1; D might be TRBD2 (6 bases). There are 15 residues in the CDR3. Germline V gives CDR1 MGHRA, CDR2 YSYEKL. Trimming cost V 0 bases and J 13 bases, with 19 bases left between them. The CDR3 DNA is TGCGCCAGCAGCCAAGAAGGGAGTGGTAGCGGTGTCCAGTTCTTC. This translates into CASSQEGSGSGVQFF.

This chain uses TRBV28 with TRBJ2-3, with 9 nucleotides matching TRBD2. The length of the CDR3 is 15 residues. V shed 6 bases, J shed 2 bases, and the junction held 6 bases outside the gene matches. The V gene's germline CDR1 is MDHEN and CDR2 SYDVKM. The CDR3 here is CASSILAGFTDTQYF. CDR3 DNA sequence: TGTGCCAGCAGCATCCTAGCGGGGTTCACAGATACGCAGTATTTT.

This clone has a handful of counts. The V call is TRBV5-1, the J call TRBJ2-5; D unresolved. Trimming left V 0 bases short and J 3 bases short, with 12 bases between. CDR3 length: 15 residues. CDR1 is SGHRS, CDR2 YFSETQ, per germline. CDR3 region: CASSLAPLEKETQYF. DNA for the CDR3: TGCGCCAGCAGCTTGGCCCCCCTGGAGAAAGAGACCCAGTACTTC.

The V call is TRBV4-3, the J call TRBJ1-5; D remains ambiguous. The CDR3 totals 18 residues. Trimming took 0 bases from V and 4 from J, leaving 19 bases between them. CDR1 and CDR2 (germline): LGHNA, YSLEER. The CDR3 spells CASSQELVVRLGNQPQHF. DNA of the CDR3: TGCGCCAGCAGCCAAGAATTAGTGGTCAGACTAGGAAATCAGCCCCAGCATTTT.

The chain uses TRBV5-1 and TRBJ2-1, with 14 bases that match TRBD2. With 3 bases clipped from V and 10 bases from J, the junction kept 6 bases outside the gene matches. The CDR3 extends over 15 amino acids. The germline gives CDR1 SGHRS, CDR2 YFSETQ. This chain's CDR3 is CASSWRTSGRREQFF. The CDR3 nucleotides are TGCGCCAGCAGCTGGAGGACTAGCGGGAGGCGAGAGCAGTTCTTC.

This clone appeared a few times. The rearrangement uses TRBV5-4 and TRBJ2-7; 10 positions agree with TRBD2. J gave up 3 bases and V 3 bases, and 6 bases lay outside the gene matches. Germline V lookup: CDR1 SGHNT, CDR2 YYREEE (reference sequence). The length of the CDR3 is 15 residues. The CDR3 protein is CASSSGASGSYEQYF. DNA for the CDR3: TGTGCCAGCAGCTCAGGTGCTAGCGGGAGCTACGAGCAGTACTTC.